These T cell receptor beta chains were read from a single sample in a study of Ad26.COV2.S vaccination and SARS-CoV-2 variants. Some clones are missing from TCRdb's copy, which holds only in-frame ones; the method was immunoSEQ multiplex PCR. The table shows 240,000 or so clones, with 88% occurring only once. The source material was peripheral blood, sampled in a trial of Ad26.COV2.S vaccine versus placebo. These receptors originate from a person between 18 and 60 years old who received the Ad26.COV2.S COVID-19 vaccine or a placebo. Both conserved end residues are part of each CDR3. Fields, in order: clone size, V gene, J gene, D gene, CDR3 protein, CDR3 DNA. The D gene is left open where the match is weak. Expanded clones get a size class; other rows say once, few or many, or leave the size out.

clone_size: -; v_call: TRBV7-2; j_call: TRBJ2-2; d_call: -; cdr3_aa: CASSTGQITGELFF; cdr3_nt: TGTGCCAGCAGCACAGGACAGATTACCGGGGAGCTGTTTTTT
clone_size: -; v_call: TRBV18; j_call: TRBJ1-2; d_call: -; cdr3_aa: CASSPPGDYGYTF; cdr3_nt: TGTGCCAGCTCACCACCAGGGGACTATGGCTACACCTTC
clone_size: -; v_call: TRBV16; j_call: TRBJ1-1; d_call: -; cdr3_aa: CASSYRVGTEAFF; cdr3_nt: TGTGCCAGCAGCTATAGGGTGGGCACTGAAGCTTTCTTT
clone_size: -; v_call: TRBV21-1; j_call: TRBJ2-7; d_call: -; cdr3_aa: CASSNPPAGSKQYF; cdr3_nt: TGTGCCAGCAGCAACCCTCCGGCGGGCTCAAAGCAGTACTTC
clone_size: once; v_call: TRBV14; j_call: TRBJ2-7; d_call: -; cdr3_aa: CASSQGALFRDEQYF; cdr3_nt: TGTGCCAGCAGCCAGGGGGCTCTTTTTAGGGACGAGCAGTACTTC
clone_size: -; v_call: TRBV9; j_call: TRBJ1-2; d_call: -; cdr3_aa: CASSVGDRIYGYTF; cdr3_nt: TGTGCCAGCAGCGTAGGTGACAGGATCTATGGCTACACCTTC
clone_size: -; v_call: TRBV5-8; j_call: TRBJ2-7; d_call: TRBD1; cdr3_aa: CASSRTGQGDEQYF; cdr3_nt: TGTGCCAGCAGCCGGACGGGACAGGGAGACGAGCAGTACTTC
clone_size: -; v_call: TRBV3-1/TRBV3-2; j_call: TRBJ2-1; d_call: -; cdr3_aa: CASSQGRGSGNQFF; cdr3_nt: TGTGCCAGCAGCCAGGGAAGGGGTAGCGGAAACCAGTTCTTC
clone_size: -; v_call: TRBV30; j_call: TRBJ1-2; d_call: -; cdr3_aa: CAWTGNYGYTF; cdr3_nt: TGTGCCTGGACAGGGAACTATGGCTACACCTTC
clone_size: -; v_call: TRBV27; j_call: TRBJ1-2; d_call: -; cdr3_aa: CASSPGPLYGYTF; cdr3_nt: TGTGCCAGCAGTCCCGGCCCCCTTTATGGCTACACCTTC
clone_size: -; v_call: TRBV5-6; j_call: TRBJ2-7; d_call: -; cdr3_aa: CASSPTWDPYEQYF; cdr3_nt: TGTGCCAGCAGCCCGACGTGGGACCCCTACGAGCAGTACTTC
clone_size: -; v_call: TRBV3-1/TRBV3-2; j_call: TRBJ2-5; d_call: -; cdr3_aa: CASSQRAETQYF; cdr3_nt: TGTGCCAGCAGCCAACGGGCAGAGACCCAGTACTTC
clone_size: -; v_call: TRBV30; j_call: TRBJ1-6; d_call: TRBD1; cdr3_aa: CAWTDGQGAAPLHF; cdr3_nt: TGTGCCTGGACCGACGGACAGGGGGCAGCACCCCTCCACTTT
clone_size: once; v_call: TRBV28; j_call: TRBJ2-3; d_call: TRBD1; cdr3_aa: CASSLSGRGKPPRTDTQYF; cdr3_nt: TGTGCCAGCAGTTTATCGGGCAGGGGGAAACCTCCCCGCACAGATACGCAGTATTTT
clone_size: few; v_call: TRBV4-1; j_call: TRBJ1-3; d_call: TRBD1; cdr3_aa: CASSHGQGLNSGNTIYF; cdr3_nt: TGCGCCAGCAGCCATGGACAGGGTTTGAATTCTGGAAACACCATATATTTT
clone_size: once; v_call: TRBV7-9; j_call: TRBJ2-5; d_call: -; cdr3_aa: CASSLVGGQETQYF; cdr3_nt: TGTGCCAGCAGCTTGGTAGGGGGCCAAGAGACCCAGTACTTC
clone_size: -; v_call: TRBV30; j_call: TRBJ1-2; d_call: -; cdr3_aa: CAWSVPVGGYTF; cdr3_nt: TGTGCCTGGAGTGTACCCGTAGGTGGCTACACCTTC
clone_size: -; v_call: TRBV28; j_call: TRBJ1-5; d_call: TRBD1; cdr3_aa: CASSTGGNQPQHF; cdr3_nt: TGTGCCAGCAGCACAGGGGGCAATCAGCCCCAGCATTTT
clone_size: -; v_call: TRBV28; j_call: TRBJ1-1; d_call: -; cdr3_aa: CASRQSAGAFF; cdr3_nt: TGTGCCAGCAGACAATCCGCCGGGGCTTTCTTT
clone_size: -; v_call: TRBV18; j_call: TRBJ1-4; d_call: -; cdr3_aa: CASSWVGLGTNNEKLFF; cdr3_nt: TGTGCCAGCTCATGGGTCGGATTGGGCACAAACAATGAAAAACTGTTTTTT
clone_size: -; v_call: TRBV6-6; j_call: TRBJ2-1; d_call: TRBD2; cdr3_aa: CASNLAGSEQFF; cdr3_nt: TGTGCCAGCAACCTAGCGGGAAGTGAGCAGTTCTTC
clone_size: -; v_call: TRBV21-1; j_call: TRBJ2-7; d_call: -; cdr3_aa: CASSFGGQGIYEQYF; cdr3_nt: TGTGCCAGCAGTTTTGGCGGACAGGGGATTTACGAGCAGTACTTC
clone_size: -; v_call: TRBV27; j_call: TRBJ1-5; d_call: TRBD1; cdr3_aa: CASSLGTGEGQPQHF; cdr3_nt: TGTGCCAGCAGTCTTGGGACAGGGGAAGGTCAGCCCCAGCATTTT
clone_size: -; v_call: TRBV5-1; j_call: TRBJ2-3; d_call: -; cdr3_aa: CASSFGGRDTQYF; cdr3_nt: TGCGCCAGCAGCTTCGGGGGCCGAGATACGCAGTATTTT
clone_size: -; v_call: TRBV5-1; j_call: TRBJ2-3; d_call: -; cdr3_aa: CASSLEVGTDTQYF; cdr3_nt: TGCGCCAGCAGCTTGGAAGTGGGCACAGATACGCAGTATTTT
clone_size: -; v_call: TRBV28; j_call: TRBJ1-1; d_call: -; cdr3_aa: CASSFPPSSLGTWNTEAFF; cdr3_nt: TGTGCCAGCAGTTTCCCCCCCTCATCTTTGGGGACATGGAACACTGAAGCTTTCTTT
clone_size: -; v_call: TRBV7-9; j_call: TRBJ2-2; d_call: TRBD2; cdr3_aa: CASSFGTSGGTGELFF; cdr3_nt: TGTGCCAGCAGCTTTGGGACTAGCGGGGGTACCGGGGAGCTGTTTTTT
clone_size: -; v_call: TRBV27; j_call: TRBJ2-2; d_call: TRBD1; cdr3_aa: CASSLRGARDRVETGELFF; cdr3_nt: TGTGCCAGCAGTTTACGGGGAGCCCGGGACAGGGTAGAAACCGGGGAGCTGTTTTTT
clone_size: -; v_call: TRBV28; j_call: TRBJ1-5; d_call: -; cdr3_aa: CASSSPTAGAHFGPQHF; cdr3_nt: TGTGCCAGCAGTTCCCCGACAGCTGGGGCGCATTTTGGGCCCCAGCATTTT
clone_size: -; v_call: TRBV29-1; j_call: TRBJ1-5; d_call: TRBD1; cdr3_aa: CSLGSADRRYQPQHF; cdr3_nt: TGCAGCCTGGGGTCTGCGGACAGGAGATATCAGCCCCAGCATTTT
clone_size: -; v_call: TRBV5-1; j_call: TRBJ2-2; d_call: -; cdr3_aa: CASSLLAVNTGELFF; cdr3_nt: TGCGCCAGCAGCTTGCTGGCGGTGAACACCGGGGAGCTGTTTTTT
clone_size: -; v_call: TRBV2; j_call: TRBJ2-3; d_call: TRBD1; cdr3_aa: CASSGRDRGTDTQYF; cdr3_nt: TGTGCCAGCAGTGGACGGGACAGGGGCACAGATACGCAGTATTTT
clone_size: -; v_call: TRBV4-2; j_call: TRBJ1-5; d_call: TRBD1; cdr3_aa: CASSQVSGQGVNQPQHF; cdr3_nt: TGTGCCAGCAGCCAAGTTTCGGGACAGGGTGTTAATCAGCCCCAGCATTTT
clone_size: -; v_call: TRBV5-1; j_call: TRBJ2-7; d_call: TRBD2; cdr3_aa: CASSLEASGSRYEQYF; cdr3_nt: TGCGCCAGCAGCTTGGAGGCTAGCGGGAGTCGATACGAGCAGTACTTC
clone_size: -; v_call: TRBV25-1; j_call: TRBJ2-2; d_call: -; cdr3_aa: CASSERTGTGSPGELFF; cdr3_nt: TGTGCCAGCAGTGAACGCACCGGGACGGGGAGTCCCGGGGAGCTGTTTTTT
clone_size: -; v_call: TRBV5-1; j_call: TRBJ2-2; d_call: -; cdr3_aa: CASSYASNTGELFF; cdr3_nt: TGCGCCAGCAGCTACGCTTCGAACACCGGGGAGCTGTTTTTT
clone_size: -; v_call: TRBV9; j_call: TRBJ2-5; d_call: TRBD2; cdr3_aa: CASSARLAGTQETQYF; cdr3_nt: TGTGCCAGCAGCGCCCGACTAGCGGGGACTCAAGAGACCCAGTACTTC
clone_size: -; v_call: TRBV5-1; j_call: TRBJ2-5; d_call: -; cdr3_aa: CASSLLQGNQETQYF; cdr3_nt: TGCGCCAGCAGCTTGTTGCAGGGGAACCAAGAGACCCAGTACTTC
clone_size: -; v_call: TRBV21-1; j_call: TRBJ2-4; d_call: -; cdr3_aa: CASSKEAGSENIQYF; cdr3_nt: TGTGCCAGCAGCAAAGAGGCAGGGAGTGAAAACATTCAGTACTTC
clone_size: -; v_call: TRBV27; j_call: TRBJ1-5; d_call: TRBD1; cdr3_aa: CASSSNPGQNLHSNQPQHF; cdr3_nt: TGTGCCAGCAGTTCTAACCCGGGACAGAATCTCCATAGCAATCAGCCCCAGCATTTT
clone_size: -; v_call: TRBV28; j_call: TRBJ2-1; d_call: -; cdr3_aa: CASSLSPSYNEQFF; cdr3_nt: TGTGCCAGCAGTTTATCTCCATCGTACAATGAGCAGTTCTTC
clone_size: -; v_call: TRBV4-2; j_call: TRBJ1-2; d_call: -; cdr3_aa: CASSQGAGVMDGYTF; cdr3_nt: TGTGCCAGCAGCCAAGGGGCAGGAGTTATGGATGGCTACACCTTC
clone_size: -; v_call: TRBV5-4; j_call: TRBJ1-3; d_call: -; cdr3_aa: CASSDEGVPSGNTIYF; cdr3_nt: TGTGCCAGCAGCGACGAAGGGGTCCCCTCTGGAAACACCATATATTTT
clone_size: -; v_call: TRBV4-2; j_call: TRBJ2-5; d_call: TRBD2; cdr3_aa: CASSPLAGAQETQYF; cdr3_nt: TGTGCCAGCAGCCCTCTAGCGGGAGCCCAAGAGACCCAGTACTTC
clone_size: -; v_call: TRBV5-1; j_call: TRBJ2-7; d_call: TRBD1; cdr3_aa: CASSLQPGDRAPYEQYF; cdr3_nt: TGCGCCAGCAGCTTGCAGCCCGGGGACAGGGCCCCTTACGAGCAGTACTTC
clone_size: -; v_call: TRBV9; j_call: TRBJ1-2; d_call: -; cdr3_aa: CASSPSDRYGYTF; cdr3_nt: TGTGCCAGCAGCCCCTCGGACAGATATGGCTACACCTTC
clone_size: -; v_call: TRBV3-1/TRBV3-2; j_call: TRBJ2-7; d_call: TRBD2; cdr3_aa: CASSRFGSGGYEQYF; cdr3_nt: TGTGCCAGCAGCAGATTCGGTAGCGGGGGGTACGAGCAGTACTTC
clone_size: -; v_call: TRBV2; j_call: TRBJ2-5; d_call: -; cdr3_aa: CASSEAGTYQETQYF; cdr3_nt: TGTGCCAGCAGTGAGGCAGGGACCTACCAAGAGACCCAGTACTTC
clone_size: -; v_call: TRBV3-1/TRBV3-2; j_call: TRBJ1-1; d_call: TRBD1; cdr3_aa: CASSQDSGGRTEAFF; cdr3_nt: TGTGCCAGCAGCCAAGATTCAGGGGGCCGCACTGAAGCTTTCTTT
clone_size: -; v_call: TRBV14; j_call: TRBJ2-7; d_call: TRBD2; cdr3_aa: CASSQGGGFSYEQYF; cdr3_nt: TGTGCCAGCAGCCAAGGGGGGGGGTTCTCCTACGAGCAGTACTTC
clone_size: -; v_call: TRBV6-5; j_call: TRBJ1-1; d_call: -; cdr3_aa: CASSYSWENTEAFF; cdr3_nt: TGTGCCAGCAGTTACTCATGGGAGAACACTGAAGCTTTCTTT
clone_size: -; v_call: TRBV6-5; j_call: TRBJ2-7; d_call: -; cdr3_aa: CASKQLYEQYF; cdr3_nt: TGTGCCAGCAAACAGCTCTACGAGCAGTACTTC
clone_size: -; v_call: TRBV3-1/TRBV3-2; j_call: TRBJ2-7; d_call: TRBD2; cdr3_aa: CASSQGLTYEQYF; cdr3_nt: TGTGCCAGCAGCCAGGGACTAACCTACGAGCAGTACTTC
clone_size: -; v_call: TRBV9; j_call: TRBJ1-2; d_call: -; cdr3_aa: CASSVANYGYTF; cdr3_nt: TGTGCCAGCAGCGTAGCTAACTATGGCTACACCTTC
clone_size: -; v_call: TRBV3-1/TRBV3-2; j_call: TRBJ1-2; d_call: -; cdr3_aa: CASSHGRRGGYTF; cdr3_nt: TGTGCCAGCAGCCACGGGCGAAGGGGCGGCTACACCTTC